Given below is one TCR beta chain in context. Its antigen is still unknown. Several immunoSEQ 96-well plates shared each subset's DNA, each plate a replicate. The unsorted PBMC sample used ten immunoSEQ deep assay plates. The method was immunoSEQ multiplex PCR; TCRdb's version includes in-frame clones alone and lacks a portion of them. The table lists about 480,000 clones, approximately 79% of them singletons, with over 10% in the top ten. These data come from a study of shared clonotypes between healthy human individuals. The CDR3 runs 15 residues. Trimming stripped 6 bases from V and 4 bases from J, with 19 bases between. CDR1 MDHEN and CDR2 SYDVKM come from the germline V gene. Broader study findings: Clonotype sharing among donors was expected to depend on sequencing depth.

The TCR comes from a woman between 40 and 55 years old in good health. Some clones in this sample may be carry-over from other donors' samples. Sample: PBMCs. The chain employs TRBV28 and TRBJ2-7; D is perhaps TRBD2 (7 bases). This CDR3 is CASRGGAGPTYEQYF. The CDR3 nucleotides are TGTGCCAGCAGAGGGGGGGCGGGCCCTACGTACGAGCAGTACTTC. Supplemented by reference TRBV28 and TRBJ2-7, the full variable domain reads DVKVTQSSRYLVKRTGEKVFLECVQDMDHENMFWYRQDPGLGLRLIYFSYDVKMKEKGDIPEGYSVSREKKERFSLILESASTNQTSMYLCASRGGAGPTYEQYFGPGTRLTVT.